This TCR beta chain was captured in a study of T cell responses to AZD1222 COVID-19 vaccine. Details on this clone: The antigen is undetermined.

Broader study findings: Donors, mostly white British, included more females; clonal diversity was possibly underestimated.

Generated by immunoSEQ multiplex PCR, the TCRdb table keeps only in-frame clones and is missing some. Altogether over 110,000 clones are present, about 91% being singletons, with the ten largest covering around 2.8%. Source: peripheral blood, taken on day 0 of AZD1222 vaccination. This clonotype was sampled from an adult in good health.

In DNA form, the CDR3 reads TGTGCCAGCAGCTTAGCCTTTGGGACAGGGCGGAACACTGAAGCTTTCTTT. Protein product: CASSLAFGTGRNTEAFF. This chain connects TRBV7-8 to TRBJ1-1, with 9 positions matching TRBD1. The CDR3 is made up of 17 amino acids. Trimming at V came to 0 bases and at J to 1 base, leaving 6 bases not matched to a gene. Looked up from germline, CDR1 is SGHVS and CDR2 is FQNEAQ. Supplemented by reference TRBV7-8 and TRBJ1-1, the full variable domain reads GAGVSQSPRYKVAKRGQDVALRCDPISGHVSLFWYQQALGQGPEFLTYFQNEAQLDKSGLPSDRFFAERPEGSVSTLKIQRTQQEDSAVYLCASSLAFGTGRNTEAFFGQGTRLTVV.